This T cell receptor beta chain is drawn from a study of control samples from healthy donors and cancer patients. Germline assignment: CDR1 SEHNR and CDR2 FQNEAQ (reference sequence). The CDR3 consists of 14 residues. V gave up 0 bases and J gave up 3 bases, with 9 bases separating them. Generated by immunoSEQ multiplex PCR, the TCRdb table keeps only in-frame clones and is missing some. Of roughly 120,000 clones in the sample, about 93% are singletons; the top ten hold more than 1.5%. The TCR originated in a man in his fifties or sixties with head and neck cancer. This rearrangement joins TRBV7-9 to TRBJ2-7; a possible D gene is TRBD2 (6 bases). Sequencing was carried out using PBMCs. The CDR3 sequence: CASSLAGGLYEQYF. The CDR3 DNA follows: TGTGCCAGCAGCTTAGCCGGGGGACTCTACGAGCAGTACTTC.